The clone carrying this T cell receptor beta chain was observed a handful of times. Its specificity is not known. Reverse transcribing all isolated RNA meant expressed TCRB transcripts were sequenced. Approximately 4 million reads on average were seen across naive, central memory and regulatory T cell samples. Only in-frame clones appear in the TCRdb table, and some are missing; sequencing was by immunoSEQ multiplex PCR. The sample includes roughly 180,000 clones, 10% to 15% of them seen just once. V shed 2 bases and J shed 6 bases, with 13 bases lying between them. The length of the CDR3 is 13 residues. Per germline, CDR1 GTSNPN and CDR2 SVGIG (reference sequence). This entry comes from a study of beta chain features in type 1 diabetes. Turning to the study itself: Cell yields, gender and age were similar in healthy donors and patients. General study findings and limits: The study found moderately but significantly shorter TCRB CDR3s in all four CD4+ subsets of Type 1 diabetes patients.

The chain employs TRBV30 and TRBJ1-2, with D possibly being TRBD1 (5 bases). The sequence was obtained from a young woman in good health. The sample taken for sequencing was central memory CD4+ T cells from blood. Here the CDR3 reads CAWSSRDRNGYTF. The CDR3 nucleotides are TGTGCCTGGAGTTCCCGAGACAGAAATGGCTACACCTTC. Full variable domain (missing parts from reference TRBV30 and TRBJ1-2): SQTIHQWPATLVQPVGSPLSLECTVEGTSNPNLYWYRQAAGRGLQLLFYSVGIGQISSEVPQNLSASRPQDRQFILSSKKLLLSDSGFYLCAWSSRDRNGYTFGSGTRLTVV.